Presented here are 8 T cell receptor beta chains from one specimen sequenced in a study of OX40 agonist ivuxolimab in advanced cancers. Only in-frame clones appear in the TCRdb table, and some are missing; sequencing was by immunoSEQ multiplex PCR. The repertoire holds about 48,000 clones, with roughly 78% as singletons. The sample consisted of CD4+ or CD8+ T cells sorted from blood, taken in a trial of the OX40 agonist ivuxolimab. All receptors come from an adult with an advanced solid tumor such as melanoma, head and neck, liver or kidney cancer.

The chain couples TRBV10-3 to TRBJ1-5, with 7 bases that match TRBD1. The CDR3 is 14 residues long. From germline, CDR1 is ENHRY and CDR2 SYGVKD. With V trimmed by 5 bases and J by 8 bases, 9 bases remained unmatched. Here the CDR3 DNA reads TGTGCCATCAGTTCACAGGGGTCGGGGAAGCCCCAGCATTTT. Protein: CAISSQGSGKPQHF.

The chain recombines TRBV14 with TRBJ1-1, with TRBD1 identical over 7 bases. Germline V CDR1 and CDR2: SGHDN, FVKESK. The CDR3 spans 15 residues. Trimming cost V 6 bases and J 3 bases; bases outside gene matches: 10. CDR3 sequence reads: CASRPFRGRDTEAFF. The CDR3 DNA reads as TGTGCCAGCAGACCCTTCAGGGGGAGGGACACTGAAGCTTTCTTT.

This chain links TRBV30 with TRBJ2-2, with TRBD2 as a possible D gene (7 bases). Germline V gives CDR1 GTSNPN, CDR2 SVGIG (reference sequence). The germline V and J ends were trimmed by 3 bases and 0 bases, with 20 bases remaining between them. This CDR3 comprises 18 residues. CDR3 in amino acids: CAWRFGRGKFANTGELFF. The DNA for the CDR3 is TGTGCCTGGAGATTTGGGAGGGGGAAATTCGCGAACACCGGGGAGCTGTTTTTT.

The rearrangement joins TRBV11-3 to TRBJ2-7, with D possibly being TRBD2 (6 bases). Trimming shortened V by 4 bases and J by 3 bases, and 10 bases separated the two germline ends. Germline CDR1 and CDR2: SGHNT and YENEEA. This CDR3 is built from 13 residues. The CDR3 reads CASSYPGSYEQYF. CDR3 sequence (DNA): TGTGCCAGCAGCTACCCCGGGAGCTACGAGCAGTACTTC.

The chain joins TRBV27 to TRBJ1-2; weak D call: TRBD1 (6 bases). Germline V gene data show CDR1 as MNHEY and CDR2 as SMNVEV (reference sequence). The CDR3 contains 14 residues. V was trimmed by 5 bases and J by 4 bases, leaving 14 bases between them. Here the CDR3 reads CASSAQGAGYGYTF. CDR3 nucleotide sequence: TGTGCCAGCAGTGCACAGGGTGCGGGCTATGGCTACACCTTC.

The genes are TRBV5-4 and TRBJ2-2; D may be TRBD2 (6 bases). Deletions cut 0 bases from V and 5 bases from J, with 11 bases between. This CDR3 region has 15 residues. Looked up from germline, CDR1 is SGHNT and CDR2 is YYREEE (reference sequence). The CDR3, as DNA: TGTGCCAGCAGCTTGGGACTAGACGGAACCGGGGAGCTGTTTTTT. Amino acids: CASSLGLDGTGELFF.

The chain employs TRBV7-3 and TRBJ2-5, with D possibly being TRBD1 or TRBD2 (5 bases each). The CDR3 consists of 13 residues. V gave up 2 bases and J gave up 7 bases, with 11 bases separating them. The germline CDR1 and CDR2 sequences are SGHTA and FQGTGA. The CDR3 sequence: CASSLQGRGTQYF. In nucleotides, the CDR3 is TGTGCCAGCAGCTTACAGGGTCGGGGGACCCAGTACTTC. The whole variable domain, remainder taken from reference TRBV7-3 and TRBJ2-5, is GAGVSQTPSNKVTEKGKYVELRCDPISGHTALYWYRQSLGQGPEFLIYFQGTGAADDSGLPNDRFFAVRPEGSVSTLKIQRTERGDSAVYLCASSLQGRGTQYFGPGTRLLVL.

J is TRBJ2-2 and V is TRBV10-3, with 8 bases identical to TRBD2. The junction had 6 bases not matched to a gene; V was cut back by 6 bases and J by 0 bases. Germline V gene lookup returns CDR1 ENHRY and CDR2 SYGVKD. The CDR3 loop spans 16 amino acids. The chain's CDR3 is CAIRVSGASNTGELFF. The CDR3 DNA sequence: TGTGCCATCAGAGTTAGCGGGGCTTCGAACACCGGGGAGCTGTTTTTT.